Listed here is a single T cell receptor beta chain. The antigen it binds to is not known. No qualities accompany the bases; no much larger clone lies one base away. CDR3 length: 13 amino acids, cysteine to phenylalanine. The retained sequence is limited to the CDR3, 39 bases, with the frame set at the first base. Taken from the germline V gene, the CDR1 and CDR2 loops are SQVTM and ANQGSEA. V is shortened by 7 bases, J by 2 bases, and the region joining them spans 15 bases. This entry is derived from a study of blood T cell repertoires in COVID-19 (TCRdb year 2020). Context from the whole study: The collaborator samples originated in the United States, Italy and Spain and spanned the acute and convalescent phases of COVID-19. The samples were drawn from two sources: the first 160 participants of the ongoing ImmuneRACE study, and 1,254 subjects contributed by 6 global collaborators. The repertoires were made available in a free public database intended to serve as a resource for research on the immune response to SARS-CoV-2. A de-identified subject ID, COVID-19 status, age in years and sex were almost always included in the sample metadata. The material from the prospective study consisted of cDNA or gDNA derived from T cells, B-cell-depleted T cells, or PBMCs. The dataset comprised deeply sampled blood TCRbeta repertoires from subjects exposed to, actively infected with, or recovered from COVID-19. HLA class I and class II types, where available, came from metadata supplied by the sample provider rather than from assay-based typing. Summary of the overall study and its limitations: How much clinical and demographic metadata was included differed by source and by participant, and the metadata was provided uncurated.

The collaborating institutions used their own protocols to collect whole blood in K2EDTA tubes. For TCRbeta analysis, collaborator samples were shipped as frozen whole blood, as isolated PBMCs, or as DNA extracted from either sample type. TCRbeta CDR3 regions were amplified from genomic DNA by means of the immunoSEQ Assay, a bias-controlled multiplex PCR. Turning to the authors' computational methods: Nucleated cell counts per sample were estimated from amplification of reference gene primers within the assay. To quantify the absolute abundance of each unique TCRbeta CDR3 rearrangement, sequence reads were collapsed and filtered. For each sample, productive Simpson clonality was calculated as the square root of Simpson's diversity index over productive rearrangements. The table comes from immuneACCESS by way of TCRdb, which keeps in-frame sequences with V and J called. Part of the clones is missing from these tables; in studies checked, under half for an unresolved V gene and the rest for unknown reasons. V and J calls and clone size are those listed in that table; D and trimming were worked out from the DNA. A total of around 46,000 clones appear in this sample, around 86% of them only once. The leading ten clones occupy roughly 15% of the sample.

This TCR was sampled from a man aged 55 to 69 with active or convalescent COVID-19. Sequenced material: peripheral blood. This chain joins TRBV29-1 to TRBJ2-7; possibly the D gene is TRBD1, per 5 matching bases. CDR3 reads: CSALNRFPYEQYF. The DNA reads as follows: TGCAGCGCCTTAAACAGGTTCCCCTACGAGCAGTACTTC.